The clone carrying this T cell receptor (beta chain) was seen at least ten times. Its antigen is not known. Trimming pared 3 bases from V and 5 bases from J, leaving 14 bases between. The V gene's germline CDR1 is DFQATT and CDR2 SNEGSKA (reference sequence). CDR3 length: 14 amino acids. The data were taken from a study of early T cells in non-severe SARS-CoV-2 infection. Attachment of unique molecular identifiers was made to individual cDNA molecules. TCRdb analysed the 5' RACE reads with MiXCR anew, one entry per CDR3 protein. The sample consists of roughly 28,000 distinct CDR3 sequences, 5.4% of them appearing once. The study, taken as a whole, reports: Anti-spike CD8 specificities were favored by VDJdb matching, whose results missed private and CD4 specificities.

The sequence was obtained from an adult who was a healthcare worker with PCR-confirmed SARS-CoV-2 infection or an uninfected control (not recorded which). The chain couples TRBV20-1 to TRBJ2-1, with D perhaps given as TRBD1 or TRBD2 (6 bases each). Input material: whole blood. The CDR3 nucleotides read TGCAGTGCTAGGGAGGGGGGCCCAAACAATGAGCAGTTCTTC. Its translation is CSAREGGPNNEQFF.